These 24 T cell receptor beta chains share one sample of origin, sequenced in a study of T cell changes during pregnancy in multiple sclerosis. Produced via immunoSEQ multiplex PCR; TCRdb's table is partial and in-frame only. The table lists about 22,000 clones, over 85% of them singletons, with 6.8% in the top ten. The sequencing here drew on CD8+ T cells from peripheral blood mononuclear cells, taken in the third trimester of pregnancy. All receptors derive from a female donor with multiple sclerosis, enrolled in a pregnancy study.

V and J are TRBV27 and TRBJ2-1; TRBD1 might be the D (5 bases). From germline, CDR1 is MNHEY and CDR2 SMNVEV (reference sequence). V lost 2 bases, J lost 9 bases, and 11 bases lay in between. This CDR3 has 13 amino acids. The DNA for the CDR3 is TGTGCCAGCAGTTTAAGTCAGGGTGGTGAGCAGTTCTTC. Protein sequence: CASSLSQGGEQFF.

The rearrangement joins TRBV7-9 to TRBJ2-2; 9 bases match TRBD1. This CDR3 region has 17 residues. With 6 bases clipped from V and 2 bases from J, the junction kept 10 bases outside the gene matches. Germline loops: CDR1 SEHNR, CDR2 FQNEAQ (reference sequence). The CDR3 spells CASRPDRGTENTGELFF. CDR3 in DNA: TGTGCCAGCAGGCCGGACAGGGGAACCGAAAACACCGGGGAGCTGTTTTTT.

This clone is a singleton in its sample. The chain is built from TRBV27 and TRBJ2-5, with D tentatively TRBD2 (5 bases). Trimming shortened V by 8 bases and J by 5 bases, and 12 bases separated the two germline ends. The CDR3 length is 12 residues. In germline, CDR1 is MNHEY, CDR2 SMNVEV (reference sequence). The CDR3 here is CASGGIRETQYF. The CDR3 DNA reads TGTGCCAGCGGAGGAATCAGGGAGACCCAGTACTTC.

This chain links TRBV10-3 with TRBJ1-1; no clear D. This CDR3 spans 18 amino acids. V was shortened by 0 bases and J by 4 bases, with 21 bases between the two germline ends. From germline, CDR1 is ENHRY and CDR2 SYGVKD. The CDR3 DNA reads TGTGCCATCAGTGAGTCGCTTGGCCATGGCGGACGGGGCACTGAAGCTTTCTTT. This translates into CAISESLGHGGRGTEAFF.

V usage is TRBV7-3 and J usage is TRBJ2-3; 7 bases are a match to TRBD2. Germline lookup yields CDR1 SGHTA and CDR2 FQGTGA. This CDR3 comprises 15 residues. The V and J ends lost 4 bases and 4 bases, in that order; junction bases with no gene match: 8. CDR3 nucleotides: TGTGCCAGCAGCTCTACGGGGGGACGGGCAGATACGCAGTATTTT. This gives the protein CASSSTGGRADTQYF.

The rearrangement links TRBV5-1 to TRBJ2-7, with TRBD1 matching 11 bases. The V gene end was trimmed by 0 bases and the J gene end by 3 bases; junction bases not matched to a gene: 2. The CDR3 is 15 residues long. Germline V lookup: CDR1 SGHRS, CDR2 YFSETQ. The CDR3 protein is CASSLDGTGGYEQYF. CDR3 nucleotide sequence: TGCGCCAGCAGCTTGGACGGGACAGGGGGCTACGAGCAGTACTTC.

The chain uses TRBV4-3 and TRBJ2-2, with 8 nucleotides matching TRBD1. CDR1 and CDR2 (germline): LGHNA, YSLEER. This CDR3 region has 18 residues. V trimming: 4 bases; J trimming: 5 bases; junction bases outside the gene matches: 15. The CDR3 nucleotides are TGCGCCAGCAGCCGGCCATTAGGACAGGGTTCGGAGACCGGGGAGCTGTTTTTT. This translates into CASSRPLGQGSETGELFF.

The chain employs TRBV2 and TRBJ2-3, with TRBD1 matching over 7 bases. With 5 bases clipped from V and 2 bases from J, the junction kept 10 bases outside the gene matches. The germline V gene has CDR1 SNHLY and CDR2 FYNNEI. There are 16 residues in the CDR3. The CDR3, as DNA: TGTGCCAGCAGTACCTCTACAGGGGACCTCACAGATACGCAGTATTTT. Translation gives CASSTSTGDLTDTQYF.

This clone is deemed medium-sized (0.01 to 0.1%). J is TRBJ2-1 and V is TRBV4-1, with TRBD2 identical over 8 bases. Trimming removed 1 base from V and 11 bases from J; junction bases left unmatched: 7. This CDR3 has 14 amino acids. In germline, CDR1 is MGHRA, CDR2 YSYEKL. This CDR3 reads CASSQVSLADQQFF. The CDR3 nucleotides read TGCGCCAGCAGCCAAGTCTCACTAGCGGACCAGCAGTTCTTC.

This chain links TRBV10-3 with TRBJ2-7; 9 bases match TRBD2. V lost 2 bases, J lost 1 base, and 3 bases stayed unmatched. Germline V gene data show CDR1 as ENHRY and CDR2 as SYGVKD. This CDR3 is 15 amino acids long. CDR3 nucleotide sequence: TGTGCCATCAGTGAGGCTAGCGGGAAATCCTACGAGCAGTACTTC. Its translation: CAISEASGKSYEQYF.

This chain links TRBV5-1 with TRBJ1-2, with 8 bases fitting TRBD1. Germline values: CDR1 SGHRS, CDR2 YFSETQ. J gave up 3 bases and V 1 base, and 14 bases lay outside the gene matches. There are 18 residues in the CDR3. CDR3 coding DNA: TGCGCCAGCAGCTTGATTGGGACAGGCCCTGTAGGCGACTATGGCTACACCTTC. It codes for CASSLIGTGPVGDYGYTF.

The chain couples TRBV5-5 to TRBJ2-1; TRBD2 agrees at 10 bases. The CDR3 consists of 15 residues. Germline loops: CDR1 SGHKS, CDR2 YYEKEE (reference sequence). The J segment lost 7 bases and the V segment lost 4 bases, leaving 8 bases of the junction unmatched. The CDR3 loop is CASSQELAGANEQFF. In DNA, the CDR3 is TGTGCCAGCAGCCAAGAGCTAGCGGGAGCTAATGAGCAGTTCTTC.

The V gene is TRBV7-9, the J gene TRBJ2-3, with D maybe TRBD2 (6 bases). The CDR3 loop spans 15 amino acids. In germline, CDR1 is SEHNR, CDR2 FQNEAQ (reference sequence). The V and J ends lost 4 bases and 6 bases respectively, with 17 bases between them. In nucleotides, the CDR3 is TGTGCCAGCAGCTCTCGACTAGAGACCGGGGATACGCAGTATTTT. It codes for CASSSRLETGDTQYF.

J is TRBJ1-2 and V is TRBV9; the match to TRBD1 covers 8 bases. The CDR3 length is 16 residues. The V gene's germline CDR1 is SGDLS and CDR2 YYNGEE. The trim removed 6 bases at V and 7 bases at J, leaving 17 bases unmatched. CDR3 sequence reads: CASTPTWAGGVGGYTF. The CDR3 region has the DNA TGTGCCAGCACCCCCACTTGGGCAGGGGGCGTAGGTGGCTACACCTTC.

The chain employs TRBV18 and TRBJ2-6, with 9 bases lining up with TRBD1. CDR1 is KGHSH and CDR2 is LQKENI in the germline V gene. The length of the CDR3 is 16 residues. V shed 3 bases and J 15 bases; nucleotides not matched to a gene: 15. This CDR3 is CASSPTPGQGTPGLTF. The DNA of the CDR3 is TGTGCCAGCTCACCGACCCCGGGACAGGGAACCCCTGGCCTGACTTTC.

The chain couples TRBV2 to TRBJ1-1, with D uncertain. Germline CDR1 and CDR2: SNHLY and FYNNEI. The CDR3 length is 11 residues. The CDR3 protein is CAGLGATEAFF. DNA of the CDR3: TGTGCTGGGCTCGGCGCCACTGAAGCTTTCTTT.

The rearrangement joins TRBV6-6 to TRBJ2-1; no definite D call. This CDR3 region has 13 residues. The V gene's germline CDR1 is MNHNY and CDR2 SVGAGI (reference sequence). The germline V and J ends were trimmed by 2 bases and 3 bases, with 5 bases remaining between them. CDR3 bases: TGTGCCAGCAGTTACACTGGCTACAATGAGCAGTTCTTC. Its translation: CASSYTGYNEQFF.

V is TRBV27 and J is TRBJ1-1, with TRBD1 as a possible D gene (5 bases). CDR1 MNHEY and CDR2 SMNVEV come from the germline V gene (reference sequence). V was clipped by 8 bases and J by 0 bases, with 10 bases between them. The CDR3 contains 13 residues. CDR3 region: CASRRGLNTEAFF. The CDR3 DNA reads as TGTGCCAGCCGGCGGGGCCTGAACACTGAAGCTTTCTTT.

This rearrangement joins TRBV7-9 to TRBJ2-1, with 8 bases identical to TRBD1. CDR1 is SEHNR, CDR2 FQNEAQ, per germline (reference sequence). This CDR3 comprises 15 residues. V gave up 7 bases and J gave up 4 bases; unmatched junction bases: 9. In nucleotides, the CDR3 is TGTGCCAGCACCTCCGGACAGGGCAGGTACAATGAGCAGTTCTTC. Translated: CASTSGQGRYNEQFF.

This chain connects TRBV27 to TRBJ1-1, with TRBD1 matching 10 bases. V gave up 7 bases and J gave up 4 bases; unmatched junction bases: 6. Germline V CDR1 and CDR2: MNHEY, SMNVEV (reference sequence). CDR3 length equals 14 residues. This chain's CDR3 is CASKAGTGVTEAFF. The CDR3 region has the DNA TGTGCCAGCAAAGCTGGGACAGGGGTCACTGAAGCTTTCTTT.

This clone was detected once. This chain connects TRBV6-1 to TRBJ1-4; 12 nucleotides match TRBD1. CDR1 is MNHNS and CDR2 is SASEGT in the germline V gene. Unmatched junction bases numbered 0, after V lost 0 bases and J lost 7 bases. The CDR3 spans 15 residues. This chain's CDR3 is CASSEAGQGAEKLFF. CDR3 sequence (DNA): TGTGCCAGCAGTGAAGCGGGACAGGGGGCTGAAAAACTGTTTTTT.

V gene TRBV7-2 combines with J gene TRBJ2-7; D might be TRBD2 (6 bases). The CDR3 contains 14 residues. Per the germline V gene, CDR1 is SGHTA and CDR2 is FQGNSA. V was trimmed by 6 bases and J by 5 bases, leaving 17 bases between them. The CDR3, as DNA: TGTGCCAGCAGTCAAACTAGCAGCCGCCACGAGCAGTACTTC. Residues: CASSQTSSRHEQYF.

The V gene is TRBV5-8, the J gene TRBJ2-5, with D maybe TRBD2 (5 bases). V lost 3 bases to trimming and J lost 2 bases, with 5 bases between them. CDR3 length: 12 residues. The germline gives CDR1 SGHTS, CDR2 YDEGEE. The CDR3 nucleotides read TGTGCCAGCAGCTCGGGGCAAGAGACCCAGTACTTC. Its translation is CASSSGQETQYF.

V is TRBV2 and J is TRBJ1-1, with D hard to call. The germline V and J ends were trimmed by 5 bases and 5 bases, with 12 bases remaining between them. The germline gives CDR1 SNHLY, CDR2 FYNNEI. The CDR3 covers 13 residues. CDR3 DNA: TGTGCCAGCAGTTCCCTAGGTTGGACTGAAGCTTTCTTT. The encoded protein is CASSSLGWTEAFF.